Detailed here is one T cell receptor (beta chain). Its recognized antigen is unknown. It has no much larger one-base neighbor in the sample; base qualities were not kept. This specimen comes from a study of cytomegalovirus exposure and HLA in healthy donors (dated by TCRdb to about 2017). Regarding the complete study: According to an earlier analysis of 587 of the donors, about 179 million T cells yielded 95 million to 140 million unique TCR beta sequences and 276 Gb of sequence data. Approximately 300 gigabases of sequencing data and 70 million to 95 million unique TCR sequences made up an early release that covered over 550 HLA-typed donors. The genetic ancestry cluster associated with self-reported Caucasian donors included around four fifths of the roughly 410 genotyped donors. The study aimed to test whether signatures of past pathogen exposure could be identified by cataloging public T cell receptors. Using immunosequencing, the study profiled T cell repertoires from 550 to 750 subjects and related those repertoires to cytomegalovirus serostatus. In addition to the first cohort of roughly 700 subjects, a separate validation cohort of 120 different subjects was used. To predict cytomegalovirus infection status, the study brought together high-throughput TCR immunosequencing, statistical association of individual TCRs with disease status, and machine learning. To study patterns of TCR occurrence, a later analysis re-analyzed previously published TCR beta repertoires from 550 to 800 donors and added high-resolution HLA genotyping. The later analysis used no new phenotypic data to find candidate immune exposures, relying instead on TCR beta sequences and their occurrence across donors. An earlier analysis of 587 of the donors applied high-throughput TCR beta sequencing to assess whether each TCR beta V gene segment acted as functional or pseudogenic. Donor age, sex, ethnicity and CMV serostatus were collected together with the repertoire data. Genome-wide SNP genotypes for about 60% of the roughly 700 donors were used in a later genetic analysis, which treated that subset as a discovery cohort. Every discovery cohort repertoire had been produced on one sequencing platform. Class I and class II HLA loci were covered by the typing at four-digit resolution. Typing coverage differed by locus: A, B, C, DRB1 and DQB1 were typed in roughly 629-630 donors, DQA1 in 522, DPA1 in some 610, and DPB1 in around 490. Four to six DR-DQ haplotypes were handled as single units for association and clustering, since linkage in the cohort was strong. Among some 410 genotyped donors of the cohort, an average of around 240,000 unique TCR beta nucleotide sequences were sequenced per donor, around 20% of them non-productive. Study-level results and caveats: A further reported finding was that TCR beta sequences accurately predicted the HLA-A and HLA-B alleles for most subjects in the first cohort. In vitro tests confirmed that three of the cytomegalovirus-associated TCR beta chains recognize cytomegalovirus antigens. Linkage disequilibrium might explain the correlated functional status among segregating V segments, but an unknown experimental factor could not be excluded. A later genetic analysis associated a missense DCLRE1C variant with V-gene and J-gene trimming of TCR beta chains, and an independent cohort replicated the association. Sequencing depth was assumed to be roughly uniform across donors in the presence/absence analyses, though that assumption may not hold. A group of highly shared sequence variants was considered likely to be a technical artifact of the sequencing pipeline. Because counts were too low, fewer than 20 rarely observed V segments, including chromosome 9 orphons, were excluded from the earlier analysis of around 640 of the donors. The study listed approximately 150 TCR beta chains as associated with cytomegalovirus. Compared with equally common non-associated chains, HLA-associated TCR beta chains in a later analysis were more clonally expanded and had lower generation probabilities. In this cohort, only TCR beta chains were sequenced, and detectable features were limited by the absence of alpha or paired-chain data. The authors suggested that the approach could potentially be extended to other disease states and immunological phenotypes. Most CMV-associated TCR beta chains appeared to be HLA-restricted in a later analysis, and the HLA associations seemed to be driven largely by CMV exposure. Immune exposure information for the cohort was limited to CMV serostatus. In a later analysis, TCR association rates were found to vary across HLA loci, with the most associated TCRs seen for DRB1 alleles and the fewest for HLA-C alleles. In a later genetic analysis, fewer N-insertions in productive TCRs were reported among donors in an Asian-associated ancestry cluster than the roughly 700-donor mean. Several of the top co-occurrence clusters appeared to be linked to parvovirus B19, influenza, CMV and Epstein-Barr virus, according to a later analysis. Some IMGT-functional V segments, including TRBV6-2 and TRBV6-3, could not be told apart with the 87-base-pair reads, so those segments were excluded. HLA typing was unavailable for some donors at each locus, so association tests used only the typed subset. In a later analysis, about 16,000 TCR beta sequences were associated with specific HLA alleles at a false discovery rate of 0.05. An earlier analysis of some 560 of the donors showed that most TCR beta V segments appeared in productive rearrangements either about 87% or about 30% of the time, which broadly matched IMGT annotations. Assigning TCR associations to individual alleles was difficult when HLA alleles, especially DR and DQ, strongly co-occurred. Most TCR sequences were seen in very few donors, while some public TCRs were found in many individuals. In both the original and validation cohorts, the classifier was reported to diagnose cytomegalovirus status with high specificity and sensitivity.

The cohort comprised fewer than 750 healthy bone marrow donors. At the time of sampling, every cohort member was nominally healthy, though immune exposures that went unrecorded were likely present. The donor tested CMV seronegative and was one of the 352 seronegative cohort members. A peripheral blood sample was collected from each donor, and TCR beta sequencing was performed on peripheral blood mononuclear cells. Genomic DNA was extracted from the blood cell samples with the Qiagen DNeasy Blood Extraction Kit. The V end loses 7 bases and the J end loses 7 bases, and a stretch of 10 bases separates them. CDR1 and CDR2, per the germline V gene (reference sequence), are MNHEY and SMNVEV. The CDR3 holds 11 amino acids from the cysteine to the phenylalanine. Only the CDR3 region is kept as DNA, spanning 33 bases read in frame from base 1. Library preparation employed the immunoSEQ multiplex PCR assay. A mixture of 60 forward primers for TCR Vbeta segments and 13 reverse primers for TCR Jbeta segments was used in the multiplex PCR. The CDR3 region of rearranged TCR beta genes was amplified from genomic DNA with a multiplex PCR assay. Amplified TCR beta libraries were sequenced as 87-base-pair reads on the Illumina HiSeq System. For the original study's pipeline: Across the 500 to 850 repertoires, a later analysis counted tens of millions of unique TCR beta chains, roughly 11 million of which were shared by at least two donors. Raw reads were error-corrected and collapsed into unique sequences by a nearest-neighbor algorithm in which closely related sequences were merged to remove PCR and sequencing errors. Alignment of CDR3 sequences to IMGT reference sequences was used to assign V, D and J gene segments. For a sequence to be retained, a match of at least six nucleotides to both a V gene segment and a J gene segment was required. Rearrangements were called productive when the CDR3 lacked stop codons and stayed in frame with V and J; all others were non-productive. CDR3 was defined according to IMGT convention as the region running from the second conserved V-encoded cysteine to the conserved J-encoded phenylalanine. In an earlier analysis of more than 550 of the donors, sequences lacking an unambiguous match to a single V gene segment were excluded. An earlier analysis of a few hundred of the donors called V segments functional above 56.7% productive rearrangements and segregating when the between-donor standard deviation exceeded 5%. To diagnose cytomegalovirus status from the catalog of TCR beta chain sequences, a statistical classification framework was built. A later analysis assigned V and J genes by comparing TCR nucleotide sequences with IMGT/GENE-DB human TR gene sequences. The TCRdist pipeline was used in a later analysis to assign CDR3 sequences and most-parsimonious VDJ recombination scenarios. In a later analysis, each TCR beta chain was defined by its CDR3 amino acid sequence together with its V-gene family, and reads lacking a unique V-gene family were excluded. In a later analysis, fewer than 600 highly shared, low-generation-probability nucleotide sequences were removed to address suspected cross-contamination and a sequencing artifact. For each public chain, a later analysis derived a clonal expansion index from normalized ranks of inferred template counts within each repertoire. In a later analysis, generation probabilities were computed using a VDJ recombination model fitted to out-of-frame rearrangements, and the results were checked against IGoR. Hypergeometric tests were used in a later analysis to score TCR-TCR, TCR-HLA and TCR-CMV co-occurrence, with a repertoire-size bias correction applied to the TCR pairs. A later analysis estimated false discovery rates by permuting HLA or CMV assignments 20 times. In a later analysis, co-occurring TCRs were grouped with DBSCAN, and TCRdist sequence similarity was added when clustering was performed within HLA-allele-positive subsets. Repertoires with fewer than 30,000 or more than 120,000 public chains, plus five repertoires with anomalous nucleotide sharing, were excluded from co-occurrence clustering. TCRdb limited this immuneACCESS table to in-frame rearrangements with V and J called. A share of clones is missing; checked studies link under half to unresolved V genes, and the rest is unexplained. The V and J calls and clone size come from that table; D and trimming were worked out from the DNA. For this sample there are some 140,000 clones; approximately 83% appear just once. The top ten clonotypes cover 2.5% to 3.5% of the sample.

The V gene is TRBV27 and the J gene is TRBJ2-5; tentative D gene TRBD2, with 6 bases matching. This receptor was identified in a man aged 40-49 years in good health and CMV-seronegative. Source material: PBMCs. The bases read TGTGCCAGCACATCAGCGGGGACCCAGTACTTC. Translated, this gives CASTSAGTQYF.